Below, 25 T cell receptor beta chains from the same sample are listed, as sequenced in a study of OX40 agonist ivuxolimab in advanced cancers. The repertoire was sequenced with immunoSEQ multiplex PCR; TCRdb's copy has only in-frame clones and lacks some. In the table there are about 83,000 clones, around 85% of which are singletons. Sequences were derived from CD4+ or CD8+ T cells sorted from blood, sampled in a trial of the OX40 agonist ivuxolimab. Receptors originate from an adult with an advanced solid tumor such as melanoma, head and neck, liver or kidney cancer.

The rearrangement joins TRBV6-6 to TRBJ2-5; D might be TRBD2 (5 bases). This CDR3 has 14 residues. The germline V and J ends were trimmed by 5 bases and 5 bases, with 15 bases remaining between them. The germline V gene encodes CDR1 MNHNY and CDR2 SVGAGI (reference sequence). In nucleotides, the CDR3 is TGTGCCAGCAGTATGACTAATATCCGGGAGACCCAGTACTTC. Its translation is CASSMTNIRETQYF.

The chain uses TRBV7-6 and TRBJ1-6; TRBD1 is a possible D gene (5 bases). Trimming took off 0 bases at V and 7 bases at J, with 10 bases between the two ends. The CDR3 is 15 residues long. Germline V lookup: CDR1 SGHVS, CDR2 FNYEAQ. This CDR3 reads CASSLAGGSNSPLHF. The CDR3 DNA reads as TGTGCCAGCAGCTTAGCGGGGGGAAGCAATTCACCCCTCCACTTT. The complete variable domain, with remaining parts taken from reference TRBV7-6 and TRBJ1-6, reads GAGVSQSPRYKVTKRGQDVALRCDPISGHVSLYWYRQALGQGPEFLTYFNYEAQQDKSGLPNDRFSAERPEGSISTLTIQRTEQRDSAMYRCASSLAGGSNSPLHFGNGTRLTVT.

The chain carries TRBV18 and TRBJ2-1; D tentatively fits TRBD1 or TRBD2 (5 bases each). The CDR3 sequence is 14 residues long. CDR1 is KGHSH and CDR2 is LQKENI in the germline V gene. V was clipped by 0 bases and J by 6 bases, with 9 bases between them. The CDR3 nucleotides are TGTGCCAGCTCACCACCGGGACCAGTCAATGAGCAGTTCTTC. It codes for CASSPPGPVNEQFF.

V is TRBV29-1 and J is TRBJ2-7, with 10 bases matching TRBD1. Germline V lookup: CDR1 SQVTM, CDR2 ANQGSEA. With 3 bases clipped from V and 7 bases from J, the junction kept 6 bases outside the gene matches. The CDR3 contains 13 residues. CDR3 bases: TGCAGCGTTGACCCGGGACAGGGGAGGGAGCAGTACTTC. This codes for CSVDPGQGREQYF.

This rearrangement joins TRBV7-8 to TRBJ1-3; D not resolved. The CDR3 length is 15 residues. From germline, CDR1 is SGHVS and CDR2 FQNEAQ. V was trimmed by 0 bases and J by 1 base, leaving 7 bases between them. CDR3 nucleotides: TGTGCCAGCAGCTTAGCGCTTTTATCTGGAAACACCATATATTTT. Its protein product is CASSLALLSGNTIYF. The full variable domain, in which reference TRBV7-8 and TRBJ1-3 provide the parts outside the CDR3, is GAGVSQSPRYKVAKRGQDVALRCDPISGHVSLFWYQQALGQGPEFLTYFQNEAQLDKSGLPSDRFFAERPEGSVSTLKIQRTQQEDSAVYLCASSLALLSGNTIYFGEGSWLTVV.

This chain joins TRBV7-2 and TRBJ1-1; tentative D call: TRBD1 (6 bases). The V end lost 5 bases, the J end lost 11 bases, and 24 bases lay between the germline ends. Germline V CDR1 and CDR2: SGHTA, FQGNSA. This CDR3 has 15 amino acids. CDR3 DNA: TGTGCCAGCAGCCTACAGGGCGAAGGTCTTACTCCGGCTTTCTTT. It specifies CASSLQGEGLTPAFF.

This sequence joins TRBV21-1 and TRBJ2-5; the DNA was not compared with TRBD2, the D call given in the table. TRBV21-1 is a listed pseudogene. CDR3 length: 12 residues. The CDR3 coding sequence is TGTGCCAGCAGCAAAGATCCCCGGGAGCAGTACTTC. Translated, it gives CASSKDPREQYF.

The chain couples TRBV4-2 to TRBJ2-6; a weak D match, TRBD1 (5 bases). Trimming left V 0 bases short and J 2 bases short, with 8 bases between. The CDR3 covers 16 residues. In germline, CDR1 is LGHNA, CDR2 YNFKEQ. The CDR3, as DNA: TGTGCCAGCAGCCAAGAAATGGGGCCTGGGGCCAACGTCCTGACTTTC. Translated, it gives CASSQEMGPGANVLTF.

The rearrangement links TRBV9 to TRBJ1-3; D gene uncertain. CDR3 length: 16 amino acids. Germline CDR1 reads SGDLS; CDR2 reads YYNGEE. The germline V and J ends were trimmed by 0 bases and 0 bases, with 10 bases remaining between them. The CDR3 nucleotides read TGTGCCAGCAGCGTAGACCGACGGGGCTCTGGAAACACCATATATTTT. This translates into CASSVDRRGSGNTIYF.

The gene calls are TRBV18 and TRBJ2-3, with 8 bases aligning to TRBD2. Losses at the gene ends were 0 bases for V and 1 base for J; bases not matched to a gene: 3. Germline V gives CDR1 KGHSH, CDR2 LQKENI. The CDR3 spans 16 residues. CDR3 sequence: CASSPPSGSGTDTQYF. Written as DNA, the CDR3 is TGTGCCAGCTCACCACCAAGCGGGAGCGGCACAGATACGCAGTATTTT.

The J gene is TRBJ2-3, the V gene TRBV6-1; D may be TRBD1 or TRBD2 (5 bases each). Germline assignment: CDR1 MNHNS and CDR2 SASEGT. V was clipped by 7 bases and J by 2 bases, with 13 bases between them. The CDR3 has 14 amino acids. CDR3 residues: CASNWDGHTDTQYF. The CDR3 DNA follows: TGTGCCAGCAACTGGGACGGACACACAGATACGCAGTATTTT.

J is TRBJ2-5 and V is TRBV10-3; the match to TRBD1 covers 11 bases. Losses at the gene ends were 7 bases for V and 11 bases for J; bases not matched to a gene: 6. The CDR3 contains 12 residues. Germline V gene data show CDR1 as ENHRY and CDR2 as SYGVKD. CDR3 loop: CAINPGQGVQYF. The CDR3 nucleotides are TGTGCCATCAACCCGGGACAGGGGGTGCAGTACTTC.

The chain uses TRBV15 and TRBJ2-2; a possible D gene is TRBD1 (6 bases). The CDR3 spans 17 residues. The germline V gene encodes CDR1 LNHNV and CDR2 YYDKDF (reference sequence). V lost 1 base, J lost 4 bases, and 16 bases lay in between. CDR3 loop: CATSRAPRGAFTGELFF. Here the CDR3 DNA reads TGTGCCACCAGCAGAGCCCCCAGGGGCGCATTCACCGGGGAGCTGTTTTTT. Full variable domain (remainder filled in from reference TRBV15 and TRBJ2-2): DAMVIQNPRYQVTQFGKPVTLSCSQTLNHNVMYWYQQKSSQAPKLLFHYYDKDFNNEADTPDNFQSRRPNTSFCFLDIRSPGLGDTAMYLCATSRAPRGAFTGELFFGEGSRLTVL.

This chain uses TRBV4-3 with TRBJ2-7; the D is unclear. There are 14 residues in the CDR3. V shed 0 bases and J shed 2 bases, with 8 bases lying between them. Germline V gene lookup returns CDR1 LGHNA and CDR2 YSLEER. CDR3 bases: TGCGCCAGCAGCCAAGACCCCCTGGCCTACGAGCAGTACTTC. This sequence encodes CASSQDPLAYEQYF.

The chain is built from TRBV4-2 and TRBJ2-1; TRBD2 aligns across 13 bases. Per the germline V gene, CDR1 is LGHNA and CDR2 is YNFKEQ. The CDR3 consists of 15 residues. Trimming removed 1 base from V and 6 bases from J; junction bases left unmatched: 0. CDR3 DNA sequence: TGTGCCAGCAGCCAAGGGACTAGCGGGAGCAATGAGCAGTTCTTC. It is translated as CASSQGTSGSNEQFF.

This clone came up once. The V call is TRBV19, the J call TRBJ2-7, with 7 bases lining up with TRBD2. The CDR3 runs to 11 residues. CDR1 is LNHDA, CDR2 SQIVND, per germline (reference sequence). The V and J ends lost 5 bases and 6 bases, in that order; junction bases with no gene match: 1. The CDR3 is CASSRGGEQYF. DNA of the CDR3: TGTGCCAGTAGTCGCGGGGGCGAGCAGTACTTC.

The chain couples TRBV6-6 to TRBJ1-5; 8 nucleotides line up with TRBD1. V shed 6 bases and J 7 bases; nucleotides not matched to a gene: 11. The CDR3 spans 15 residues. Germline-derived CDR1 and CDR2 are MNHNY and SVGAGI (reference sequence). CDR3 residues: CASSRSQGAGQPQHF. As DNA, the CDR3 is TGTGCCAGCAGCCGGTCGCAGGGGGCAGGGCAGCCCCAGCATTTT.

The genes are TRBV18 and TRBJ2-3, with 10 positions matching TRBD2. The germline CDR1 and CDR2 sequences are KGHSH and LQKENI. V shed 5 bases and J 4 bases; nucleotides not matched to a gene: 6. The length of the CDR3 is 15 residues. The CDR3 protein is CASSTSSGGPDTQYF. CDR3 DNA: TGTGCCAGCTCAACATCTAGCGGGGGCCCAGATACGCAGTATTTT.

The J gene is TRBJ2-7, the V gene TRBV5-1; 8 positions agree with TRBD2. Germline V gene lookup returns CDR1 SGHRS and CDR2 YFSETQ. This CDR3 is built from 14 residues. The trim removed 0 bases at V and 6 bases at J, leaving 5 bases unmatched. The CDR3 sequence is CASSLVGLVSEQYF. The CDR3 bases are TGCGCCAGCAGCTTGGTGGGACTAGTAAGCGAGCAGTACTTC.

V and J are TRBV2 and TRBJ2-5; 7 nucleotides align to TRBD1. The length of the CDR3 is 16 residues. The germline V gene encodes CDR1 SNHLY and CDR2 FYNNEI. V gave up 0 bases and J gave up 2 bases; unmatched junction bases: 6. CDR3 sequence: CASSEALQGQQETQYF. The CDR3 nucleotides are TGTGCCAGCAGTGAAGCGCTTCAGGGACAGCAAGAGACCCAGTACTTC. Combining the CDR3 with reference TRBV2 and TRBJ2-5 gives the whole variable domain EPEVTQTPSHQVTQMGQEVILRCVPISNHLYFYWYRQILGQKVEFLVSFYNNEISEKSEIFDDQFSVERPDGSNFTLKIRSTKLEDSAMYFCASSEALQGQQETQYFGPGTRLLVL.

This clone was found once. V gene TRBV30 combines with J gene TRBJ2-2, with D perhaps TRBD1 (7 bases). This CDR3 is 15 amino acids long. CDR1 is GTSNPN, CDR2 SVGIG, per germline (reference sequence). The V end lost 3 bases, the J end lost 4 bases, and 15 bases lay between the germline ends. The chain's CDR3 is CAWRSRQGGTGELFF. CDR3 nucleotides: TGTGCCTGGAGGAGCCGACAGGGAGGCACCGGGGAGCTGTTTTTT. The complete variable domain, with remaining parts taken from reference TRBV30 and TRBJ2-2, reads SQTIHQWPATLVQPVGSPLSLECTVEGTSNPNLYWYRQAAGRGLQLLFYSVGIGQISSEVPQNLSASRPQDRQFILSSKKLLLSDSGFYLCAWRSRQGGTGELFFGEGSRLTVL.

The chain couples TRBV2 to TRBJ1-2, with 10 bases that match TRBD1. The V gene's germline CDR1 is SNHLY and CDR2 FYNNEI. The CDR3 covers 14 residues. V shed 2 bases, J shed 8 bases, and the junction held 5 bases outside the gene matches. The CDR3 spells CASSELGTGDGYTF. The DNA for the CDR3 is TGTGCCAGCAGTGAACTCGGGACAGGGGACGGCTACACCTTC. The entire variable domain, with the rest obtained from reference TRBV2 and TRBJ1-2, is as follows: EPEVTQTPSHQVTQMGQEVILRCVPISNHLYFYWYRQILGQKVEFLVSFYNNEISEKSEIFDDQFSVERPDGSNFTLKIRSTKLEDSAMYFCASSELGTGDGYTFGSGTRLTVV.

The gene calls are TRBV18 and TRBJ1-1; D is undetermined. Trimming cost V 3 bases and J 6 bases, with 11 bases left between them. Germline lookup yields CDR1 KGHSH and CDR2 LQKENI. This CDR3 is built from 13 residues. The CDR3 DNA is TGTGCCAGCTCACCGACATCGGGCGCTGAAGCTTTCTTT. It translates to CASSPTSGAEAFF.

Only a few counts were recorded for this clone. This rearrangement joins TRBV7-9 to TRBJ1-1; D gene ambiguous. The CDR3 loop spans 14 amino acids. V shed 5 bases and J shed 0 bases, with 10 bases lying between them. Germline values: CDR1 SEHNR, CDR2 FQNEAQ (reference sequence). This chain's CDR3 is CASSPQKVNTEAFF. The CDR3 DNA sequence: TGTGCCAGCAGCCCCCAGAAGGTGAACACTGAAGCTTTCTTT. The complete variable domain, with remaining parts taken from reference TRBV7-9 and TRBJ1-1, reads DTGVSQNPRHKITKRGQNVTFRCDPISEHNRLYWYRQTLGQGPEFLTYFQNEAQLEKSRLLSDRFSAERPKGSFSTLEIQRTEQGDSAMYLCASSPQKVNTEAFFGQGTRLTVV.

This clone was recorded once. The chain links TRBV7-3 to TRBJ2-2, with D unresolved. There are 14 residues in the CDR3. CDR1 and CDR2 (germline): SGHTA, FQGTGA. V was cut by 5 bases and J by 0 bases, with 7 bases left in between. The CDR3 reads CASSTYANTGELFF. As DNA, the CDR3 is TGTGCCAGCAGCACCTATGCGAACACCGGGGAGCTGTTTTTT.